Sequencing of this TCR beta chain was carried out in a study of T cell repertoires in cytomegalovirus infection. Overall study findings and caveats: People with CMV and the relevant HLA were identified by cumulative public TCR beta family frequency.

TCRdb re-derived calls from the reads in MiXCR, one entry per CDR3 protein. The sample has about 220,000 distinct CDR3 sequences, around 40% seen once. As to this clonotype: The antigen is undetermined.

Trimming took 5 bases from V and 7 from J; bases not matched to a gene: 4. The CDR3 length is 12 residues. The V gene's germline CDR1 is LNHDA and CDR2 SQIVND (reference sequence). The receptor's source is a human donor in good health (CMV status not recorded). Some clones in this sample may be carry-over from other donors' samples. The rearrangement links TRBV19 to TRBJ1-1; 7 bases are a match to TRBD1. The sample in question was CD8+ T cells from cultured PBMCs, obtained from culture after CMV antigen stimulation. CDR3 in DNA: TGTGCCAGTAGTCCTCAGGGGGTTGAAGCTTTCTTT. Translating gives CASSPQGVEAFF.